Below, one T cell receptor beta chain is given with its context. The antigen it recognizes is unknown. Per-base qualities were not stored, and no clone one base away is much larger. TCRbeta CDR3 regions were amplified from genomic DNA using the immunoSEQ Assay, a bias-controlled multiplex PCR. The original methods were these. The number of nucleated cells in each sample was estimated from the amplification of reference gene primers within the assay. To quantify the absolute abundance of each unique TCRbeta CDR3 rearrangement, sequence reads were collapsed and filtered. Productive Simpson clonality was computed per sample as the square root of Simpson's diversity index over productive rearrangements. The table comes from immuneACCESS by way of TCRdb, which keeps in-frame sequences with V and J called. Part of the clones is missing from these tables; in studies checked, under half for an unresolved V gene and the rest for unknown reasons. For V, J and clone size, that table is used; D and trimming come from the DNA. The sample contains about 71,000 clones, about 70% of them found a single time. The ten largest account for 28% of the sample.

This sample stems from a study of blood T cell repertoires in COVID-19 (dated by TCRdb to 2020 to 2021). Context from the whole study: Samples covering the acute and convalescent phases of COVID-19 were provided by collaborators in the United States, Italy and Spain. The prospective study material was composed of cDNA or gDNA derived from T cells, B-cell-depleted T cells, or PBMCs. Deeply sampled blood TCRbeta repertoires from subjects exposed to, actively infected with, or recovered from COVID-19 were included in the dataset. A freely available public database, intended as a resource for researchers studying the immune response to SARS-CoV-2, is where the repertoires were released. The samples were drawn from two sources: the first 160 participants of the ongoing ImmuneRACE study, and 1,000 to 1,500 subjects contributed by 6 global collaborators. Nearly every sample came with metadata listing a de-identified subject ID, COVID-19 status, age in years and sex. Where available, HLA class I and class II types were obtained from metadata supplied by the sample provider rather than from assay-based typing.

V has 3 bases trimmed and J has 4 bases trimmed; junction bases matching no gene number 9. CDR1 and CDR2 are drawn from the germline V gene (reference sequence): GTSNPN, SVGIG. The CDR3 numbers 15 residues from cysteine through phenylalanine. CDR3 DNA is the only sequence kept; it has 45 bases, read in frame from the first base. What the study reported, not specific to this receptor: The amount of clinical and demographic metadata varied by source and participant and was provided uncurated.

Collaborating institutions collected whole blood in K2EDTA tubes following their own protocols. For TCRbeta analysis, collaborator samples were shipped as frozen whole blood, as isolated PBMCs, or as DNA extracted from either sample type. The sample comprised peripheral blood. The receptor's source is a woman aged 80 or over with active or convalescent COVID-19. Recombination connected TRBV30 to TRBJ2-1; 7 of the junction bases match TRBD2. The CDR3 amino acid sequence is: CAWRKGAGEYNEQFF. The nucleotide sequence is given as TGTGCCTGGAGGAAAGGGGCGGGGGAGTACAATGAGCAGTTCTTC.